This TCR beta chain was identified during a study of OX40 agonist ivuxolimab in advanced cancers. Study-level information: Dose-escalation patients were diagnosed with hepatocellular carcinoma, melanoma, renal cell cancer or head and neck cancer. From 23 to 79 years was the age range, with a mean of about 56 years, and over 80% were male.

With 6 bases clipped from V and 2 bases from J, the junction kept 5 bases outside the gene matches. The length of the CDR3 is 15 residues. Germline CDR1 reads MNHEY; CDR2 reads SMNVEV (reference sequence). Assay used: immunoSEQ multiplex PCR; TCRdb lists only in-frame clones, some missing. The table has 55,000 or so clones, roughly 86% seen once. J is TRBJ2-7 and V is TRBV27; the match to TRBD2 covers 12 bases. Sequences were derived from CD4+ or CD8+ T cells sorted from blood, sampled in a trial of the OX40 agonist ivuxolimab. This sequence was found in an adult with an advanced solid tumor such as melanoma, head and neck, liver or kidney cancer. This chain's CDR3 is CASSQGLAGPYEQYF. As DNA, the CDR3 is TGTGCCAGCAGCCAGGGACTAGCGGGCCCCTACGAGCAGTACTTC.